This T cell receptor (beta chain) appears in the sequencing data of a study of T cells in Graves' hyperthyroidism and ophthalmopathy (dated by TCRdb to between 2017 and 2020). Context from the whole study: A discovery cohort of approximately 100 patients, approximately 45 with Graves' ophthalmopathy and 55 to 60 with stable Graves' hyperthyroidism, was used to find distinguishing TCR V-J signatures. An independent validation cohort of under 20 hyperthyroidism patients and 17 patients who later progressed to ophthalmopathy tested prospective prediction of ophthalmopathy. The roughly 91 discovery patients were randomly split 7:3 into training and test sets. In addition, the study compared T-cell repertoires in thyroid tissue and in blood from roughly six Graves' hyperthyroidism patients. Following sampling, methimazole starting at 30 mg daily was given to hyperthyroidism patients, and high-dose intravenous methylprednisolone was given to ophthalmopathy patients. According to the paper, TCR Vbeta CDR3 sequencing was carried out on over 130 peripheral blood samples, which came from under 50 ophthalmopathy, around 75 hyperthyroidism and 17 progressor patients. Points the paper makes about the study in general: Sample size was not statistically predetermined, and investigators were not blinded to group allocation. A 13 V-J signature model separated ophthalmopathy from stable hyperthyroidism, with about 88% sensitivity and 81.08% specificity in cross-validation and 80%/75% in testing. In validation, progression to ophthalmopathy was predicted by the model with nearly 71% sensitivity and around 76% specificity, a median of about 6 months before onset. Most expanded thyroid clonotypes (frequency above 0.001) were also detected in blood, a finding suggesting that blood repertoires may reflect thyroid immune responses.

In the case of this clonotype: Its binding antigen is unknown. The input lacks base qualities; no much larger clone sits a single base away.

A patient counted as having stable Graves' hyperthyroidism if no progression to ophthalmopathy occurred over 18 months of follow-up. The hyperthyroidism patients were between 18 and 65 years old and newly diagnosed, with a disease duration of less than 2 months. The study excluded patients with uncontrolled infections, other autoimmune diseases, pregnancy or lactation. Diagnoses were established on the basis of clinical symptoms, serum thyroxine and TRAb, thyroid ultrasound, and orbital computed tomography. Trizol reagent was used to extract total RNA, and RNA quality was then checked on an Agilent 2100 Bioanalyzer. The CDR1 and CDR2 encoded by the germline V gene are SNHLY and FYNNEI. From the cysteine through the phenylalanine, the CDR3 covers 15 amino acids. Here the CDR3 DNA is all that survives: 45 bases in frame from base 1. Unmatched junction bases come to 8, with V trimmed by 6 bases and J by 3 bases.

TCR beta CDR3 regions were amplified from RNA transcripts. A first-round RT-PCR of the TCR CDR3 used the HTBI primer set with the Qiagen OneStep RT-PCR kit. Libraries were constructed in a second round of multiplex PCR, after which size selection and purification were performed. Sequencing of the libraries was done on an Illumina HiSeq2000 using paired-end 100 bp reads. In the source study's methods: SOAPnuke was used to process the raw data, with reads discarded if the reads contained adapters or uncalled bases, had a mean Phred below 15, or lacked an exact constant-primer or identifier match. High-quality paired reads were merged with COPE v1.2.5, and unique nucleotide sequences were defined as clonotypes. MiTCR v1.1 was used to align clonotypes to the IMGT TRBV, TRBD and TRBJ reference segments. The analysis was restricted to V-J combinations with a frequency above 0.0001, which together covered 99% to 99.2% of the repertoires. A TCS score was defined as the ratio between F50 (clonal expansion) and ExV (chaos), using BLOSUM62-based TCRdist between CDR3 peptides within each V-J. Welch's t-statistics and random forest reduced 500 to 650 V-J features to about 12, which were used in a naive Bayes classifier (R e1071). TCRdb handled the public reads itself, with Q25 trimming in fastp and clone calling in MiXCR, and kept productive beta chains. Here each entry gathers all rows of one CDR3 protein and keeps the most common genes and DNA. The V and J calls were not made by the authors but by TCRdb's processing. The sample has 560,000 or so distinct CDR3 sequences on record, under 60% of them singletons. The ten largest clonotypes hold just under 8.5% of the sample.

The V and J genes are TRBV2 and TRBJ1-5; TRBD1 agrees with 7 junctional bases. The sample comprised peripheral blood or thyroid tissue (not recorded which). This TCR was sampled from a woman aged 18-29 years with Graves' hyperthyroidism. Donor details come from another sample of the same person, matched by shared clones. The CDR3 reads as follows: CASRTAGQINQPQHF. The nucleotide sequence reads as follows: TGTGCCAGCAGAACAGCGGGACAGATCAATCAGCCCCAGCATTTT.